The 20 T cell receptor beta chains listed next were all sequenced from one sample in a study of beta chain features in type 1 diabetes. Every isolated RNA sample was fully reverse transcribed, so sequencing captured expressed TCRB transcripts. The repertoire was sequenced with immunoSEQ multiplex PCR; TCRdb's copy has only in-frame clones and lacks some. The table records about 340,000 clones, under 8.5% of them present only once. Sequences were obtained from central memory CD4+ T cells from blood. The receptor source for this set is a woman aged 18-29 years in good health.

The CDR3 DNA reads TGTGCCAGCAGCTCACCCGGGAGTCCGCAGTTCTTC. This translates into CASSSPGSPQFF. The rearrangement uses TRBV5-6 and TRBJ2-1, with a possible D match to TRBD2 (6 bases). This CDR3 comprises 12 residues. V gave up 3 bases and J gave up 12 bases, with 13 bases separating them. Germline V gene data show CDR1 as SGHDT and CDR2 as YYEEEE.

This clone turned up a few times. This chain joins TRBV20-1 and TRBJ2-3, with D uncertain. The CDR3 consists of 11 residues. V lost 5 bases to trimming and J lost 11 bases, with 14 bases between them. Germline values: CDR1 DFQATT, CDR2 SNEGSKA (reference sequence). The CDR3 DNA is TGCAGTGCTTTCTTAAGCCCTGGGCAGTATTTT. Its translation is CSAFLSPGQYF.

The chain couples TRBV7-2 to TRBJ2-1, with TRBD1 matching 7 bases. The CDR3 extends over 14 amino acids. Germline values: CDR1 SGHTA, CDR2 FQGNSA. Trimming removed 1 base from V and 5 bases from J; junction bases left unmatched: 2. The CDR3 nucleotides read TGTGCCAGCAGCTTAGGGACAGGCCACAATGAGCAGTTCTTC. Translated, it gives CASSLGTGHNEQFF. Using reference TRBV7-2 and TRBJ2-1 for the parts outside the CDR3, the full variable domain is GAGVSQSPSNKVTEKGKDVELRCDPISGHTALYWYRQSLGQGLEFLIYFQGNSAPDKSGLPSDRFSAERTGGSVSTLTIQRTQQEDSAVYLCASSLGTGHNEQFFGPGTRLTVL.

The gene calls are TRBV4-3 and TRBJ2-7; D perhaps matches TRBD2 (5 bases). This CDR3 has 17 amino acids. The V end lost 0 bases, the J end lost 2 bases, and 17 bases lay between the germline ends. Germline V gene sequence: CDR1 LGHNA, CDR2 YSLEER. CDR3 DNA: TGCGCCAGCAGCCAAGATCATCGGTCGGACTTCCCCTACGAGCAGTACTTC. This codes for CASSQDHRSDFPYEQYF.

The chain has TRBV4-2 and TRBJ2-1, with TRBD2 matching over 12 bases. Germline-derived CDR1 and CDR2 are LGHNA and YNFKEQ. The CDR3 length is 16 residues. V lost 1 base to trimming and J lost 5 bases; unmatched junction nucleotides: 3. The CDR3 nucleotides are TGTGCCAGCAGCCAAGGAAGGACTAGCGGGAACAATGAGCAGTTCTTC. Translated: CASSQGRTSGNNEQFF.

Of note for this clone: This could be a read error, since a much larger clone is one nucleotide away. The same CDR3 arises from other DNA sequences in this sample as well. V usage is TRBV2 and J usage is TRBJ2-1, with D unclear. The CDR3 consists of 12 residues. The V end was cut by 3 bases, the J end by 3 bases, with 3 bases between. Germline V CDR1 and CDR2: SNHLY, FYNNEI. The CDR3 sequence: CASSEDYNEQFF. As DNA, the CDR3 is TGTGCCAGCAGTGAGGACTACAATGAGCAGTTCTTC.

V gene TRBV9 combines with J gene TRBJ2-3, with TRBD2 matching 7 bases. Unmatched junction bases numbered 2, after V lost 1 base and J lost 0 bases. The CDR3 length is 15 residues. CDR1 is SGDLS and CDR2 is YYNGEE in the germline V gene. CDR3 DNA sequence: TGTGCCAGCAGCGTAACAGCGGGAAGCACAGATACGCAGTATTTT. Translation gives CASSVTAGSTDTQYF.

This clone was picked up a small number of times. V is TRBV14 and J is TRBJ1-1, with TRBD1 as a possible D gene (5 bases). The CDR3 spans 13 residues. CDR1 is SGHDN and CDR2 is FVKESK in the germline V gene. V gave up 1 base and J gave up 9 bases, with 12 bases separating them. The CDR3 DNA follows: TGTGCCAGCAGCCAAGGGGGCCCCATGAAAGCTTTCTTT. Its protein product is CASSQGGPMKAFF.

This clone appeared a few times. Written as DNA, the CDR3 is TGTGCCAGCAGCTTGGGCGGACTAACTGGGGAGCTGTTTTTT. It specifies CASSLGGLTGELFF. V usage is TRBV5-4 and J usage is TRBJ2-2; possible D gene TRBD2, 6 bases. The CDR3 is made up of 14 amino acids. Deletions cut 0 bases from V and 8 bases from J, with 11 bases between. Germline CDR1 SGHNT, CDR2 YYREEE (reference sequence).

This clone was observed a handful of times. The chain carries TRBV28 and TRBJ2-7; 9 nucleotides match TRBD2. The CDR3 length is 15 residues. Germline V gene lookup returns CDR1 MDHEN and CDR2 SYDVKM. V was clipped by 6 bases and J by 7 bases; unmatched bases: 13. This chain's CDR3 is CASRISGSQRGEQYF. The CDR3, as DNA: TGTGCCAGCAGAATTAGCGGGAGTCAAAGGGGGGAGCAGTACTTC.

This clone was seen a handful of times. The chain uses TRBV29-1 and TRBJ2-1, with 7 nucleotides matching TRBD1. The CDR3 covers 12 residues. Germline trimming cut 4 bases from V and 8 bases from J; bases unmatched to any gene: 5. Per germline, CDR1 SQVTM and CDR2 ANQGSEA. DNA for the CDR3: TGCAGCGTTGGGACAGGTGGGGATGAGCAGTTCTTC. Its protein is CSVGTGGDEQFF.

This clone was counted only a few times. The CDR3 here is CSVDLAGGSTDTQYF. CDR3 sequence (DNA): TGCAGCGTCGATTTAGCGGGAGGAAGCACAGATACGCAGTATTTT. This chain uses TRBV29-1 with TRBJ2-3; 10 bases match TRBD2. CDR3 length: 15 amino acids. The trim removed 6 bases at V and 0 bases at J, leaving 6 bases unmatched. The V gene's germline CDR1 is SQVTM and CDR2 ANQGSEA.

Worth noting for this clone: Additional DNA sequences in this sample encode the identical CDR3. The chain has TRBV2 and TRBJ2-7, with D hard to call. The germline V gene has CDR1 SNHLY and CDR2 FYNNEI. The CDR3 consists of 11 residues. V lost 6 bases to trimming and J lost 0 bases, with 3 bases between them. This CDR3 reads CASSRSYEQYF. As DNA, the CDR3 is TGTGCCAGCAGCCGCTCCTACGAGCAGTACTTC.

This clone was seen a few times. The chain uses TRBV2 and TRBJ2-7; D possibly matches TRBD1 or TRBD2 (5 bases each). The V end lost 8 bases, the J end lost 4 bases, and 18 bases lay between the germline ends. Germline assignment: CDR1 SNHLY and CDR2 FYNNEI. This CDR3 contains 14 residues. The chain's CDR3 is CASAGGGSRYEQYF. The DNA for the CDR3 is TGTGCCAGCGCCGGTGGGGGTAGCAGGTACGAGCAGTACTTC.

The rearrangement uses TRBV4-2 and TRBJ2-1; the D gene could be TRBD1 or TRBD2 (5 bases each). Germline values: CDR1 LGHNA, CDR2 YNFKEQ. The length of the CDR3 is 15 residues. Trimming left V 4 bases short and J 7 bases short, with 17 bases between. The CDR3 DNA reads TGTGCCAGCAGCCCCGGGACGTCCCTAAAAAATGAGCAGTTCTTC. Translation: CASSPGTSLKNEQFF.

The V and J genes are TRBV6-6 and TRBJ1-5; D is unclear. CDR1 and CDR2 (germline): MNHNY, SVGAGI (reference sequence). Deletions cut 5 bases from V and 2 bases from J, with 10 bases between. The CDR3 sequence is 14 residues long. CDR3 in amino acids: CASSARTGNQPQHF. The DNA for the CDR3 is TGTGCCAGCAGTGCCCGGACTGGCAATCAGCCCCAGCATTTT.

V usage is TRBV25-1 and J usage is TRBJ2-7, with 8 bases fitting TRBD2. Germline assignment: CDR1 MGHDK and CDR2 SYGVNS. This CDR3 has 14 amino acids. Trimming removed 9 bases from V and 2 bases from J; junction bases left unmatched: 9. CDR3 sequence reads: CARGGSGSPYEQYF. CDR3 in DNA: TGTGCCAGGGGGGGAAGCGGGAGCCCCTACGAGCAGTACTTC.

This clone was counted ten times or more. The rearrangement links TRBV10-3 to TRBJ1-1; D gene ambiguous. The CDR3 contains 15 residues. Trimming stripped 7 bases from V and 0 bases from J, with 15 bases between. Germline V lookup: CDR1 ENHRY, CDR2 SYGVKD. CDR3 sequence reads: CAITLNLDVNTEAFF. CDR3 sequence (DNA): TGTGCCATCACCCTAAACCTTGATGTGAACACTGAAGCTTTCTTT.

This clone has only a few counts. Other DNA sequences in this sample translate to the same CDR3. V usage is TRBV5-4 and J usage is TRBJ2-3; 10 positions agree with TRBD2. The CDR3 spans 14 residues. CDR1 is SGHNT, CDR2 YYREEE, per germline (reference sequence). V lost 0 bases, J lost 5 bases, and 0 bases stayed unmatched. CDR3 in amino acids: CASSLGLAGDTQYF. The CDR3 region has the DNA TGTGCCAGCAGCTTGGGACTAGCGGGAGATACGCAGTATTTT.

This clone turned up a few times. This CDR3 is also generated by other DNA sequences in the sample. The chain combines TRBV2 with TRBJ1-2; the match to TRBD1 covers 9 bases. V gave up 4 bases and J gave up 5 bases; unmatched junction bases: 2. This CDR3 has 13 residues. Germline V CDR1 and CDR2: SNHLY, FYNNEI. The CDR3: CASSAGTGYGYTF. DNA for the CDR3: TGTGCCAGCAGTGCCGGGACAGGGTATGGCTACACCTTC.